Listed below are T cell receptor beta chains from one sample, sequenced in a study of cytomegalovirus exposure and HLA in healthy donors. The protocol was immunoSEQ multiplex PCR, while the TCRdb copy is restricted to in-frame clones and leaves out a portion. The sample lists approximately 190,000 clones, 82% occurring once. The sample comprised PBMCs. Source of these receptors: a woman aged 45-59 years in good health and CMV-seropositive. Each CDR3 is given with its conserved first and last residue. D genes are given only for firm matches. Only part of the rows carry a size: once, few, many, or a class if the clone is expanded.

j_gene	d_gene	v_gene	abundance	CDR3nt	CDR3aa
TRBJ1-6	NA	TRBV7-6	NA	TGTGCCAGCAGCTTGGCCACAAGTACTAATTCACCCCTCCACTTT	CASSLATSTNSPLHF
TRBJ1-1	NA	TRBV29-1	NA	TGCAGCGTTCTGACAGACAACACTGAAGCTTTCTTT	CSVLTDNTEAFF
TRBJ2-7	TRBD2	TRBV7-2	NA	TGTGCCAGCAGCTTTATGGGACTACACTACGAGCAGTACTTC	CASSFMGLHYEQYF
TRBJ1-5	TRBD1	TRBV4-1	NA	TGCGCCAGCAGCCGCCTTACAGGGGGAGGTCAGCCCCAGCATTTT	CASSRLTGGGQPQHF
TRBJ2-7	NA	TRBV5-5	NA	TGTGCCAGCAGCTTGGCGAGAGGCAGGGGACAAAGTGGGCGCTACGAGCAGTACTTC	CASSLARGRGQSGRYEQYF
TRBJ2-1	NA	TRBV18	NA	TGTGCCAGCTCACCACCGTCTTTAGACAATGAGCAGTTCTTC	CASSPPSLDNEQFF
TRBJ2-1	NA	TRBV7-6	NA	TGTGCCAGCAGCCCAACTCCTTCCTACAATGAGCAGTTCTTC	CASSPTPSYNEQFF
TRBJ2-4	TRBD1	TRBV7-8	NA	TGTGCCAGCAGCCGAGGACAGGGCAAAGGCAAAAACAGTCAGTACTTC	CASSRGQGKGKNSQYF
TRBJ2-5	TRBD2	TRBV6-1	NA	TGTGCCAGCAGTGATGGGATCGGACTAGCGGGAGAGACCCAGTACTTC	CASSDGIGLAGETQYF
TRBJ1-5	NA	TRBV19	NA	TGTGCCAGTAGTCTTTCAGGAGGGTCGCATCAGCCCCAGCATTTT	CASSLSGGSHQPQHF
TRBJ2-1	TRBD1	TRBV29-1	few	TGCAGCGTTGAAGCGAACAGGGGGCCCTACAATGAGCAGTTCTTC	CSVEANRGPYNEQFF
TRBJ2-3	TRBD2	TRBV19	NA	TGTGCCAGTAGTATCAGCGGGGGCACAGATACGCAGTATTTT	CASSISGGTDTQYF
TRBJ2-7	TRBD2	TRBV28	once	TGTGCCAGCAGTTTGGGACTAGCGGAGGCCTACGAGCAGTACTTC	CASSLGLAEAYEQYF
TRBJ2-3	TRBD2	TRBV15	NA	TGTGCCACCAGCAGAGTCCCTAGCGGGGGCACAGATACGCAGTATTTT	CATSRVPSGGTDTQYF
TRBJ2-4	TRBD2	TRBV2	few	TGTGCCAGCAGTGAAGAGGGGTTAAGCGGGGGGGGGAAGCAGCTAGCCAAAAACATTCAGTACTTC	CASSEEGLSGGGKQLAKNIQYF
TRBJ2-3	TRBD2	TRBV5-1	NA	TGCGCCAGCAGCTTGGGAGTGCGGGGGGATACAGATACGCAGTATTTT	CASSLGVRGDTDTQYF
TRBJ1-1	NA	TRBV10-3	NA	TGTGCCATCAGGGACACAGCTCTGAACACTGAAGCTTTCTTT	CAIRDTALNTEAFF
TRBJ1-5	NA	TRBV18	NA	TGTGCCAGCTCACCACCGGGGCAGGGATCCCAGCCCCAGCATTTT	CASSPPGQGSQPQHF
TRBJ2-3	NA	TRBV6-1	NA	TGTGCCAGCAGTGCTTTCGGGACTCCGCACGGGGGTTATTTT	CASSAFGTPHGGYF
TRBJ1-1	NA	TRBV25-1	NA	TGTGCCAGCAGTGATAGGCAGGGTGTCACTGAAGCTTTCTTT	CASSDRQGVTEAFF
TRBJ2-7	NA	TRBV5-6	NA	TGTGCCAGCAGCTTGTCTCGCAGCTCCTACGAGCAGTACTTC	CASSLSRSSYEQYF
TRBJ1-2	NA	TRBV19	NA	TGTGCCAGTTGGTACAGCGGGGGTTCCAGGGGCTATGGCTACACCTTC	CASWYSGGSRGYGYTF
TRBJ2-1	TRBD2	TRBV10-3	NA	TGTGCCATCAGAGGACTAGCGGCTTACAATGAGCAGTTCTTC	CAIRGLAAYNEQFF
TRBJ2-4	NA	TRBV5-6	NA	TGTGCCAGCAGCTTGGGACCGATTAGCGCCCTAGCCAAAAACATTCAGTACTTC	CASSLGPISALAKNIQYF
TRBJ2-3	NA	TRBV10-3	NA	TGTGCCATCAGTGTGTTGGAGTCCACAGATACGCAGTATTTT	CAISVLESTDTQYF
TRBJ2-7	TRBD2	TRBV5-1	NA	TGCGCCAGCAGCTTCGAAAGCGGGGGGGTCTACGAGCAGTACTTC	CASSFESGGVYEQYF
TRBJ2-1	TRBD2	TRBV2	few	TGTGCCAGCAGACTAGCGGGGAACAATGAGCAGTTCTTC	CASRLAGNNEQFF
TRBJ2-7	TRBD1	TRBV28	NA	TGTGCCAGCAGTCAAGGGACAGGGGCCTACGAGCAGTACTTC	CASSQGTGAYEQYF
TRBJ2-7	NA	TRBV7-9	once	TGTGCCAGCAGCCCGCTGTCTTATCTGGGGCGGTACTTC	CASSPLSYLGRYF
TRBJ2-5	NA	TRBV5-6	few	TGTGCCAGCAGCCCCACAGGGGAGCGGGGGATGGAGACCCAGTACTTC	CASSPTGERGMETQYF
TRBJ2-1	NA	TRBV6-1	few	TGTGCCAGCAGTGAATATAGGCGGTTCTACAATGAGCAGTTCTTC	CASSEYRRFYNEQFF
TRBJ2-7	TRBD1	TRBV6-5	NA	TGTGCCAGCAGTCGGGACAGTTACGAGCAGTACTTC	CASSRDSYEQYF